This T cell receptor beta chain was profiled in a study of blood T cell repertoires in COVID-19. Authors' analysis steps: Nucleated cell counts were estimated from reference gene primer amplification. Measured with immunoSEQ multiplex PCR; TCRdb has only the in-frame clones, and not every one. V and J calls plus clone size are reproduced from that table; the DNA served to infer D and trimming. The profile shows 180,000 or so clones, roughly three quarters of them singletons. This clone has ten or more counts. The sequence derives from a woman in her forties or fifties with active or convalescent COVID-19. The sequenced sample consisted of peripheral blood.

CDR3 residues: CASSQDGGRGYTF. The CDR3 nucleotides read TGTGCCAGCAGCCAAGATGGCGGGCGTGGCTACACCTTC. This sequence joins TRBV14 and TRBJ1-2; unclear D gene. The CDR3 contains 13 residues. Trimming cost V 0 bases and J 7 bases, with 9 bases left between them. The germline gives CDR1 SGHDN, CDR2 FVKESK.